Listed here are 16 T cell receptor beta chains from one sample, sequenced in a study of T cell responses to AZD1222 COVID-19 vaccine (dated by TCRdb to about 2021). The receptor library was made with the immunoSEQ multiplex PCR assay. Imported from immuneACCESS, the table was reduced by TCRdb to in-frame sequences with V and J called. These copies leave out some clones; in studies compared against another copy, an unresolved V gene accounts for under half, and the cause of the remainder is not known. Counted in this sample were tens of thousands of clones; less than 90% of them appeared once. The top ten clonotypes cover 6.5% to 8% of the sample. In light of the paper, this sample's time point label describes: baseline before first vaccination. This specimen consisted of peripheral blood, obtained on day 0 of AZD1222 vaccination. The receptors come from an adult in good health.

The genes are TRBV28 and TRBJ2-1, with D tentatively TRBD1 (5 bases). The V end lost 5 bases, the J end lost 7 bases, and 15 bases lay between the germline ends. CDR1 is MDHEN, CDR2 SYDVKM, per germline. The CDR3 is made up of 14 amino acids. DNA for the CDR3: TGTGCCAGCAGTCCCCCGGACATGCCAAATGAGCAGTTCTTC. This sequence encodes CASSPPDMPNEQFF.

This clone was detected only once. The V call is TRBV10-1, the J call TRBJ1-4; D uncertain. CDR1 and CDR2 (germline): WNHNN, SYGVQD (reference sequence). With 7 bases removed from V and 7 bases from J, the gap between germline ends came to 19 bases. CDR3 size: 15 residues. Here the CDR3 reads CASISSLTVPEKLFF. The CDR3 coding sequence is TGCGCCAGCATATCGAGTTTAACAGTCCCTGAAAAACTGTTTTTT.

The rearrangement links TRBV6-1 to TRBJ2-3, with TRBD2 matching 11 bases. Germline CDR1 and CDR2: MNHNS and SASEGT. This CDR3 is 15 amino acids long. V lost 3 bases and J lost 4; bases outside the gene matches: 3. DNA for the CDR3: TGTGCCAGCAGTGATTCTAGCGGGGGGCCAGATACGCAGTATTTT. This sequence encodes CASSDSSGGPDTQYF.

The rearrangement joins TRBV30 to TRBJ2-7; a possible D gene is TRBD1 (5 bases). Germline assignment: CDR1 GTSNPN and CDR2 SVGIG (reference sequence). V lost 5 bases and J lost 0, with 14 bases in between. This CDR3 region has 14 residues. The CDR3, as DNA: TGTGCCTGGGCGCAGGGCGAAAGCTCCTACGAGCAGTACTTC. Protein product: CAWAQGESSYEQYF.

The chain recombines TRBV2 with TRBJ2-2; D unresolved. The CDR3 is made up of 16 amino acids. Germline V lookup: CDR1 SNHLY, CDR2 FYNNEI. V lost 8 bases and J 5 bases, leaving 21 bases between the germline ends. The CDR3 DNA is TGTGCCAGCGATTCGTCGCTTGGTTTTGTTACCGGGGAGCTGTTTTTT. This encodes CASDSSLGFVTGELFF.

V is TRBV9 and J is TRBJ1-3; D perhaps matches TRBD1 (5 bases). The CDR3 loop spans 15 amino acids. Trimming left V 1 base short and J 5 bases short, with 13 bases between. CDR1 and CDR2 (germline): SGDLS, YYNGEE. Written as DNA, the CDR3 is TGTGCCAGCAGCGTAAGTTGGGACTCGAGAAACACCATATATTTT. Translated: CASSVSWDSRNTIYF.

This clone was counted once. CDR3 region: CASSQEGVRNNSPLHF. CDR3 sequence (DNA): TGTGCCAGCAGCCAAGAGGGAGTCAGAAACAATTCACCCCTCCACTTT. The J gene is TRBJ1-6, the V gene TRBV3-1 (or the pseudogene TRBV3-2); D remains unclear. The V and J ends lost 0 bases and 7 bases respectively, with 13 bases between them. Germline V lookup: CDR1 LGHDT, CDR2 YNNKEL (reference sequence). CDR3 length: 16 residues.

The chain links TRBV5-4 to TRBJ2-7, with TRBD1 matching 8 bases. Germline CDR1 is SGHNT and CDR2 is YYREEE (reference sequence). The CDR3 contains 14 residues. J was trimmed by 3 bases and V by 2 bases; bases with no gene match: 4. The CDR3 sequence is CASSLVGQGYEQYF. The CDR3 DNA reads TGTGCCAGCAGCTTAGTCGGACAGGGCTACGAGCAGTACTTC.

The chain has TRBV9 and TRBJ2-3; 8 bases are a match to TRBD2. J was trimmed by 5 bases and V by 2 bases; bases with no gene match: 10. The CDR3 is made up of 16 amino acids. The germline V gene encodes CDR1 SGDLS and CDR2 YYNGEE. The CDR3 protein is CASSVAGLGGIDTQYF. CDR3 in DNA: TGTGCCAGCAGCGTCGCGGGACTAGGTGGGATAGATACGCAGTATTTT.

In nucleotides, the CDR3 is TGTGCCAGCAGCTTAGGGGGACCTAATGAAAAACTGTTTTTT. It codes for CASSLGGPNEKLFF. The chain employs TRBV11-2 and TRBJ1-4, with a weak D call TRBD1 (5 bases). The germline V and J ends were trimmed by 1 base and 3 bases, with 6 bases remaining between them. CDR3 length equals 14 residues. Germline CDR1 and CDR2: SGHAT and FQNNGV.

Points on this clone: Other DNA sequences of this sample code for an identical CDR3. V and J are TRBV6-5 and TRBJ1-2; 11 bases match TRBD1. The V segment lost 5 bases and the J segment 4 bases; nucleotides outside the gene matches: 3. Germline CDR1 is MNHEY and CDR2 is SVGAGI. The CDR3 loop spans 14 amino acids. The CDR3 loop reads CASSPGQGGYGYTF. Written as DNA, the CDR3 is TGTGCCAGCAGTCCGGGACAGGGGGGCTATGGCTACACCTTC.

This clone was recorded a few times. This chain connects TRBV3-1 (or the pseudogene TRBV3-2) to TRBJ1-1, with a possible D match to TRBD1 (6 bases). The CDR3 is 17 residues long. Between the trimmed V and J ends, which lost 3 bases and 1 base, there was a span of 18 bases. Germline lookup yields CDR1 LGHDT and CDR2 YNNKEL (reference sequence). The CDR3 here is CASSHPPWDNGNTEAFF. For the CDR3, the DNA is TGTGCCAGCAGCCATCCACCTTGGGACAACGGGAACACTGAAGCTTTCTTT.

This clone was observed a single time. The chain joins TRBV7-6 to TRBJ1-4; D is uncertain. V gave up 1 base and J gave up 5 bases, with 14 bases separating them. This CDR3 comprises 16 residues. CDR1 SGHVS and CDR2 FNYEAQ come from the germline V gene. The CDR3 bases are TGTGCCAGCAGCTTAGTGGGCCCCGGCGCGAATGAAAAACTGTTTTTT. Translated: CASSLVGPGANEKLFF.

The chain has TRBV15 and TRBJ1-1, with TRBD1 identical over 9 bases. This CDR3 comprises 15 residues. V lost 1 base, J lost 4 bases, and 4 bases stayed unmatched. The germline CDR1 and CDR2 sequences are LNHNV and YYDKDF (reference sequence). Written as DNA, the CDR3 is TGTGCCACCAGCAGAGGGGGGACAGGGATCACTGAAGCTTTCTTT. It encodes CATSRGGTGITEAFF.

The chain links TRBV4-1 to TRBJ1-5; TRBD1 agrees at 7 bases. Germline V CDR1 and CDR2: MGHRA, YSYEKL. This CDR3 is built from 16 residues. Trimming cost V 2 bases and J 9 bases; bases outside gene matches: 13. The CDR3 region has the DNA TGCGCCAGCAGCCAAACCAAGACAGGGCGCGGGGGGCCCCAGCATTTT. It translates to CASSQTKTGRGGPQHF.

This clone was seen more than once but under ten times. CDR3 amino acids: CASSQDQPGQGRHGELFF. Written as DNA, the CDR3 is TGTGCCAGCAGCCAAGATCAACCGGGACAGGGAAGACACGGGGAGCTGTTTTTT. This chain uses TRBV4-2 with TRBJ2-2; 9 bases align to TRBD1. V shed 0 bases, J shed 7 bases, and the junction held 12 bases outside the gene matches. The CDR3 totals 18 residues. Germline V gene lookup returns CDR1 LGHNA and CDR2 YNFKEQ.